The clone carrying this T cell receptor (beta chain) was seen repeatedly, ten times or more. Its antigen is as yet unknown. The source of the sample is a study of Graves' ophthalmopathy and Graves' hyperthyroidism. The J segment lost 1 base and the V segment lost 0 bases, leaving 5 bases of the junction unmatched. The CDR3 is 16 amino acids. Germline values: CDR1 MGHRA, CDR2 YSYEKL. Overall study results and limits: The blood repertoire also included most expanded thyroid clonotypes above 0.001 frequency.

The PBMCs originated from approximately 10 ml of fresh peripheral blood. The authors amplified TCR beta CDR3 regions from RNA transcripts. The first-round RT-PCR employed HTBI primers together with the Qiagen OneStep RT-PCR kit. A multiplex PCR was then performed as the second round. TCRdb redid the calling of the multiplex PCR reads with MiXCR, one entry per CDR3 protein. The sample has approximately 330,000 distinct CDR3 sequences, about 17% seen once. The specimen was peripheral blood. The clonotype originates from an adult man with Graves' ophthalmopathy. V usage is TRBV4-1 and J usage is TRBJ2-5; TRBD2 matches 7 bases. The CDR3 DNA follows: TGCGCCAGCAGCCAAGAGACGCGGGGGATCCAAGAGACCCAGTACTTC. Its protein product is CASSQETRGIQETQYF.